Listed here is a single T cell receptor beta chain. No cognate antigen has been identified for it. Base-call qualities are not available, and no considerably larger clone is one nucleotide away. The library was prepared using the immunoSEQ multiplex PCR assay. TCRdb took this table from immuneACCESS and kept in-frame rearrangements with V and J called. Such tables lack part of the clones; where checked against another copy, unresolved V genes explain under half of the gap, and the rest is unexplained. Present in this sample are some 220,000 clones, just under 95% of which were seen just once. Approximately 1.5% of the sample is held by the ten biggest clonotypes. This record belongs to a study of control samples from healthy donors and cancer patients (dated by TCRdb to 2020 to 2022). What was sequenced was blood. The TCR originated in a man aged 50-60 years in good health.

The CDR3 in this case is CATSNDDRGGTEAFF. The DNA sequence is as follows: TGTGCCACCAGCAACGATGACAGGGGAGGGACTGAAGCTTTCTTT. This receptor chain uses TRBV15 and TRBJ1-1; 8 central nucleotides agree with TRBD1. CDR3 length: 15 amino acids, cysteine to phenylalanine. The DNA shown is the 45-base CDR3, in frame from base 1. CDR1 and CDR2 are drawn from the germline V gene (reference sequence): LNHNV, YYDKDF. Compared with germline, V lacks 4 bases and J lacks 5 bases; bases without a gene match: 9.